This T cell receptor (beta chain) emerged from a study of blood T cells in healthy people across ages. Primers used in a second PCR of about 7 to 12 cycles were a sample-barcoded 5' primer and a J-beta primer mix. A single record per CDR3 protein comes from TCRdb applying MiXCR to the 5' RACE reads. The sample includes approximately 800,000 distinct CDR3 sequences, under 30% of them seen just once. The CDR3 contains 15 residues. The V end was cut by 4 bases, the J end by 0 bases, with 12 bases between. CDR1 and CDR2 (germline): SEHNR, FQNEAQ (reference sequence). The same sample was also used in a study of T cells of mothers and their children.

The sequencing input was blood. The receptor's source is a boy younger than 18 in good health. The V and J genes are TRBV7-9 and TRBJ1-2; maybe TRBD1 (6 bases). This CDR3 is CASSSSWTANYGYTF. The CDR3 nucleotides are TGTGCCAGCAGCTCCTCCTGGACAGCTAACTATGGCTACACCTTC.